This T cell receptor beta chain was captured in a study of metastatic and nonmetastatic thyroid tumors. Overall study context: Peripheral blood and tumor or nodule samples from malignant and benign thyroid patients were compared.

Study-wide points: Significantly higher TCR beta diversity was reportedly seen in malignant thyroid tumors than benign nodules, in blood and tumor.

Authors' processing steps: Clinicopathological groups of papillary thyroid cancer showed CDR3 differences that were used to build a distant-metastasis classifier. TCRdb reprocessed the PCR reads using MiXCR. These V and J calls originate from TCRdb's pipeline instead of the authors' own analysis. The table has around 29,000 clones, about 20% seen once. No treatment had been given to any patient before thyroid surgery. The sample holds a few counts of this clone. Its specificity is not known. The source of this sequence is a female donor with papillary thyroid cancer or a benign thyroid nodule (not recorded which). Some clones in this sample may be carry-over from other donors' samples. The sample was blood.

The CDR3 here is CASSSGWGTDTQYF. As DNA, the CDR3 is TGTGCCAGCAGTTCAGGATGGGGCACAGATACGCAGTATTTT. J is TRBJ2-3 and V is TRBV27; D is unresolved. The germline V gene encodes CDR1 MNHEY and CDR2 SMNVEV (reference sequence). This CDR3 contains 14 residues. With 4 bases removed from V and 1 base from J, the gap between germline ends came to 9 bases.